This T cell receptor beta chain was sequenced for a study of lymphopenia after photon versus proton radiotherapy (dated by TCRdb to the late 2010s). Concerning the study at large: The study compared the immunological effects of photon versus proton radiation therapy in patients with gastrointestinal tumors who developed high-grade lymphopenia. The cohort comprised 20 to 25 patients with gastrointestinal tumors who received either photon or proton therapy and then developed lymphopenia. The study was designed to characterize how the impact on the immune system differs between the two radiation modalities. Study-level results and caveats: Proton-treated patients stayed relatively stable during treatment, while photon-treated patients lost naive T cells and TCR diversity and gained effector/memory populations. Across the cohort, an inverse correlation was found between a larger post-nadir drop in TCR diversity and overall survival time among patients who died. The authors looked at the survival association only in patients who died, and they framed better survival with proton therapy as a possibility rather than a demonstrated result. After the lymphocyte count nadir, photon-treated repertoires showed oligoclonal expansion, especially of CD8+ Temra cells, which drove the drop in diversity.

Germline trimming: 6 bases from V, 2 bases from J; junction bases outside gene matches: 8. The CDR3 goes from the cysteine to the phenylalanine over 15 residues. Only the CDR3 DNA is retained, 45 bases long and in frame from the first base. Reading the germline V gene gives CDR1 KGHSH and CDR2 LQKENI. Regarding this clone: The antigen it binds to is not known. Base qualities are not provided; no much larger clone lies one nucleotide away.

Libraries were prepared through the immunoSEQ multiplex PCR assay. T cell repertoires were profiled by deep sequencing of rearranged TCR beta loci, alongside multiparametric flow cytometry. This immuneACCESS table, as held by TCRdb, lists in-frame sequences with V and J called but not all clones. Of the missing ones, under half trace to an unresolved V gene in checked studies; the others have no known cause. Present in this sample are around 160,000 clones, more than 85% of which were seen just once. The ten largest clones add up to around 5.1% of the sample. This sequence was found in a man aged 50-59 years with gastric cancer. The rearranged chain carries TRBV18 and TRBJ2-3, and 7 bases in between align with TRBD2. Sequenced material: peripheral blood, taken from a patient treated with photon-based radiotherapy. CDR3 loop: CASSFASGPTDTQYF. DNA sequence: TGTGCCAGCTCCTTTGCTAGCGGACCCACAGATACGCAGTATTTT.